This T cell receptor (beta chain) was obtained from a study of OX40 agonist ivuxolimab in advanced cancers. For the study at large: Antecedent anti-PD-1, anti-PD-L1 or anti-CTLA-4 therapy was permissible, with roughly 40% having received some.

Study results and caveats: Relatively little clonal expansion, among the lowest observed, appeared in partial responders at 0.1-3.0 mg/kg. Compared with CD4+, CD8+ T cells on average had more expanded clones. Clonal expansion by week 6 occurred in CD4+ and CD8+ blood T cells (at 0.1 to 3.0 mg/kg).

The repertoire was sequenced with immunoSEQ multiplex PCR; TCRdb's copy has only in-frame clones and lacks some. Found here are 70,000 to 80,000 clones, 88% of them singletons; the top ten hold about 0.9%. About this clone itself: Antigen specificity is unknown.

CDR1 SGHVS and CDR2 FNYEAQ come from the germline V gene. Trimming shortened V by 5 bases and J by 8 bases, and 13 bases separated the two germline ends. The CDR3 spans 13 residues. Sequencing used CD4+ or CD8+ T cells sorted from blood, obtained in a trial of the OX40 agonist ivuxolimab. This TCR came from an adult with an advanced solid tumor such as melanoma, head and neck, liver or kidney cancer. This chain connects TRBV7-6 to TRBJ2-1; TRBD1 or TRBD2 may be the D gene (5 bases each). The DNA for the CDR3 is TGTGCCAGCAGCATGACTACAGGTTATGAGCAGTTCTTC. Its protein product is CASSMTTGYEQFF.